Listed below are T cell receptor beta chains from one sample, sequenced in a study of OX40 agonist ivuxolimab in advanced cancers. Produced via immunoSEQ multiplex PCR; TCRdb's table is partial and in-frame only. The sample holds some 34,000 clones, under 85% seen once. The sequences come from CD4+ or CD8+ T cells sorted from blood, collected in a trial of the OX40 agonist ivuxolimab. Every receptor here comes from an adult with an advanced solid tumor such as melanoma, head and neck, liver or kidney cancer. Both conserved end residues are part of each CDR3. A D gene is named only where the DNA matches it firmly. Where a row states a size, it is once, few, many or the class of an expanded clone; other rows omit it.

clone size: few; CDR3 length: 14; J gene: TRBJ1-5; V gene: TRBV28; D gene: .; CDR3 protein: CASSFGNSNQPQHF; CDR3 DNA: TGTGCCAGCAGTTTCGGAAATAGCAATCAGCCCCAGCATTTT
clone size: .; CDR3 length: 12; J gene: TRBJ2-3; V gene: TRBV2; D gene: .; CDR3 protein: CASMKGTDTQYF; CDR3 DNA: TGTGCCAGCATGAAGGGAACAGATACGCAGTATTTT
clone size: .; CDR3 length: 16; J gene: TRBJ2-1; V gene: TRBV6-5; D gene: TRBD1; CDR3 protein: CASSYSTGTGGNEQFF; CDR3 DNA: TGTGCCAGCAGTTACTCGACAGGGACAGGGGGTAATGAGCAGTTCTTC
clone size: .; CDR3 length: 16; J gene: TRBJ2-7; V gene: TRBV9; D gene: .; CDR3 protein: CASSGPLASSRGEQYF; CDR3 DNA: TGTGCCAGCAGCGGGCCCCTAGCGTCCTCTAGGGGCGAGCAGTACTTC
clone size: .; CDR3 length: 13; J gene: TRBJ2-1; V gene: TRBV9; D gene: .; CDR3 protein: CASSVGSRNEQFF; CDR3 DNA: TGTGCCAGCAGCGTAGGGTCTCGAAATGAGCAGTTCTTC
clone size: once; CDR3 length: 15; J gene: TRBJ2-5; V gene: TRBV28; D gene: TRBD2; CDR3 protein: CASSFFSGSSETQYF; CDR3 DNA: TGTGCCAGCAGTTTCTTCAGCGGGAGCTCCGAGACCCAGTACTTC
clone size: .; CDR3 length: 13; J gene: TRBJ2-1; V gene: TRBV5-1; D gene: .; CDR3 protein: CASSLVQHNEQFF; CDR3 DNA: TGCGCCAGCAGCTTGGTTCAGCACAATGAGCAGTTCTTC
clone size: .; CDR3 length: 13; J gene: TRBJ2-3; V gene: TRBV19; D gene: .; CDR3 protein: CASSWEVSDTQYF; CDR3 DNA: TGTGCCAGTAGTTGGGAGGTTTCAGATACGCAGTATTTT
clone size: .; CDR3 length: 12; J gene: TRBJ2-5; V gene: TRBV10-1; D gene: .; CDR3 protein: CASSQSQETQYF; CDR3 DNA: TGCGCCAGCAGTCAGTCGCAAGAGACCCAGTACTTC
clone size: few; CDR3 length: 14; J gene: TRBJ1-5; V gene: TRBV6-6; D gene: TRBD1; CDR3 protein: CASSWGQGDQPQHF; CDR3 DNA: TGTGCCAGCAGTTGGGGACAGGGGGATCAGCCCCAGCATTTT
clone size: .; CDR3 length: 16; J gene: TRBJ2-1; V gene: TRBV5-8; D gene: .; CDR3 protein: CASSLVRGGTYNEQFF; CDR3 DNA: TGTGCCAGCAGCTTGGTAAGGGGGGGCACCTACAATGAGCAGTTCTTC
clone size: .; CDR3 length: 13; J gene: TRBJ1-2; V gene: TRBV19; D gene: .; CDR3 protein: CASRWRTESGYTF; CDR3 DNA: TGTGCCAGTAGATGGCGGACAGAGAGTGGCTACACCTTC
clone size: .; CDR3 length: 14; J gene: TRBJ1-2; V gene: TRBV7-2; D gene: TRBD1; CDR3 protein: CASSLVGGWYGYTF; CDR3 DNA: TGTGCCAGCAGCTTAGTAGGGGGCTGGTATGGCTACACCTTC
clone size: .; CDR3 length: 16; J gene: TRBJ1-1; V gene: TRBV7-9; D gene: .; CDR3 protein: CASSPPTDGANVEAFF; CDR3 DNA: TGTGCCAGCAGCCCACCTACGGACGGCGCAAATGTTGAAGCTTTCTTT
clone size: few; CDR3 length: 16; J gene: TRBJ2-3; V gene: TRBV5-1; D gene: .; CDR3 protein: CASSLSIDYSQDTQYF; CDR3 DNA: TGCGCCAGCAGCCTGTCGATAGACTACTCACAAGATACGCAGTATTTT
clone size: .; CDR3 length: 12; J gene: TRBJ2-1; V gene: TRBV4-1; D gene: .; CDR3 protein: CASSRDINEQFF; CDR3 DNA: TGCGCCAGCAGCCGGGACATTAATGAGCAGTTCTTC
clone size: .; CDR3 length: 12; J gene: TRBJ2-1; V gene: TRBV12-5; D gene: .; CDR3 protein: CASGFTRGEQFF; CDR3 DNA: TGTGCTAGTGGTTTTACCAGGGGTGAGCAGTTCTTC
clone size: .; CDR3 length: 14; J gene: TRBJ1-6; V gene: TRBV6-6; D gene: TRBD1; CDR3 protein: CASIGTGKGSPLHF; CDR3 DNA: TGTGCCAGCATCGGGACAGGGAAAGGATCACCCCTCCACTTT
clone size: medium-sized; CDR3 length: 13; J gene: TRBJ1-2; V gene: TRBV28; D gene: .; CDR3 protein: CASKGVRDYGYTF; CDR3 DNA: TGTGCCAGCAAAGGGGTGAGGGACTATGGCTACACCTTC
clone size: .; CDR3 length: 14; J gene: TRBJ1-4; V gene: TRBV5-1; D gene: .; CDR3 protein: CASSPGRGNEKLFF; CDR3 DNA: TGCGCCAGCAGCCCAGGACGGGGTAATGAAAAACTGTTTTTT
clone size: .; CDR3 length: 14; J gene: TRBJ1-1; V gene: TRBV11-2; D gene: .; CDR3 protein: CASSWMGRNTEAFF; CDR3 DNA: TGTGCCAGCAGCTGGATGGGCAGAAACACTGAAGCTTTCTTT
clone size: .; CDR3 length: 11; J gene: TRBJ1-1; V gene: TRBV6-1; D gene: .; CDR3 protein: CASSREAEAFF; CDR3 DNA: TGTGCCAGCAGTCGGGAGGCTGAAGCTTTCTTT
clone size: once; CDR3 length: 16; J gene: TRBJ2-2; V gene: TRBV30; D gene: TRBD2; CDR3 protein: CAWSASGGINTGELFF; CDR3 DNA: TGTGCCTGGAGTGCTAGCGGGGGTATTAACACCGGGGAGCTGTTTTTT
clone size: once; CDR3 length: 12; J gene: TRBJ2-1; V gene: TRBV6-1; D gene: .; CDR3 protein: CASSRAGNEQFF; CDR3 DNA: TGTGCCAGCAGTCGGGCGGGTAATGAGCAGTTCTTC
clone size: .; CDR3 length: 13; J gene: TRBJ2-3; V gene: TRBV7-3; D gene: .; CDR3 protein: CASSLIPTDTQYF; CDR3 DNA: TGTGCCAGCAGCTTAATACCCACAGATACGCAGTATTTT
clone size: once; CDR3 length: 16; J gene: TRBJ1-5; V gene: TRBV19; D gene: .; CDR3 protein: CASSIGGWSSNQPQHF; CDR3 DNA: TGTGCCAGTAGTATAGGAGGGTGGAGCAGCAATCAGCCCCAGCATTTT
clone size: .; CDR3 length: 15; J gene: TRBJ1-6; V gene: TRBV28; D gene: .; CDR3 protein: CASSFSGGMGSPLHF; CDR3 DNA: TGTGCCAGCAGTTTTAGTGGAGGCATGGGTTCACCCCTCCACTTT
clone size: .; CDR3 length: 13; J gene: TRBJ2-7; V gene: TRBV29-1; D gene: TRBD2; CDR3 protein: CSLRRGGSGEQYF; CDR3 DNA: TGCAGCCTTCGTCGGGGAGGGTCGGGCGAGCAGTACTTC
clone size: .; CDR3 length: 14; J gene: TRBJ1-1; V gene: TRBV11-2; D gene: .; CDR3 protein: CASSSIRGETEAFF; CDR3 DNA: TGTGCCAGCAGCTCAATCAGGGGAGAGACTGAAGCTTTCTTT
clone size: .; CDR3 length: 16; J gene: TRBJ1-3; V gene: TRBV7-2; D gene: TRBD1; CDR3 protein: CASSLSVTGAGNTIYF; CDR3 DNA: TGTGCCAGCAGCCTTAGCGTGACAGGGGCTGGAAACACCATATATTTT
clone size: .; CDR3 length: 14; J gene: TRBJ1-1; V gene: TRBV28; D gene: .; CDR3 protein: CASSAFSGNTEAFF; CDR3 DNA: TGTGCCAGCAGTGCCTTTTCAGGGAACACTGAAGCTTTCTTT
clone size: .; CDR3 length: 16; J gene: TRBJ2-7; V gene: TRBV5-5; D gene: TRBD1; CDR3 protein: CASSLGGQGRSYEQYF; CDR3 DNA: TGTGCCAGCAGCTTGGGGGGACAGGGCCGGAGCTACGAGCAGTACTTC
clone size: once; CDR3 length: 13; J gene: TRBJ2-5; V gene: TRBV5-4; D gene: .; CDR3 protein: CASRRGATETQYF; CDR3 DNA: TGTGCCAGCAGGCGAGGGGCCACAGAGACCCAGTACTTC
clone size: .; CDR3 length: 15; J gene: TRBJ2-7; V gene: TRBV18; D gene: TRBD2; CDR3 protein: CASSPRLAGTYEQYF; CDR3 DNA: TGTGCCAGCTCACCTCGACTAGCGGGGACCTACGAGCAGTACTTC
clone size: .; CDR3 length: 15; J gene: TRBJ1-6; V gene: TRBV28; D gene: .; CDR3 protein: CASNPREGVNSPLHF; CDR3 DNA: TGTGCCAGCAACCCCAGGGAGGGCGTAAATTCACCCCTCCACTTT
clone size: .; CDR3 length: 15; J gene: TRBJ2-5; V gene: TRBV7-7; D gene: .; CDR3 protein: CASSSTLRDAETQYF; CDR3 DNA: TGTGCTAGCAGCTCAACTCTCAGGGACGCAGAGACCCAGTACTTC
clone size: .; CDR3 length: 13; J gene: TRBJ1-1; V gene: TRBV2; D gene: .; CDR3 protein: CASSSAGPVGAFF; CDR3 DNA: TGTGCCAGCAGTTCCGCCGGTCCCGTCGGGGCTTTCTTT
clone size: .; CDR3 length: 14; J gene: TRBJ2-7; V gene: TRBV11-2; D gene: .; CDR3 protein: CASSLDLGVREQYF; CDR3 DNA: TGTGCCAGCAGCTTAGATTTAGGAGTTCGCGAGCAGTACTTC
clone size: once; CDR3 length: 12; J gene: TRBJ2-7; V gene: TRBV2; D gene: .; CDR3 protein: CASSRQTYEQYF; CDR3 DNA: TGTGCCAGCAGCCGACAGACCTACGAGCAGTACTTC
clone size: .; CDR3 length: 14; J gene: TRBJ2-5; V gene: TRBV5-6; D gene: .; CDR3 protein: CASSFRRDQETQYF; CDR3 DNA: TGTGCCAGCAGCTTTAGGAGGGATCAAGAGACCCAGTACTTC
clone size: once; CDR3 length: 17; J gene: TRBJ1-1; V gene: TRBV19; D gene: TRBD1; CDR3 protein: CASSSGSHYDRDTEAFF; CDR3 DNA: TGTGCCAGTAGTTCTGGGTCCCATTACGACAGGGACACTGAAGCTTTCTTT
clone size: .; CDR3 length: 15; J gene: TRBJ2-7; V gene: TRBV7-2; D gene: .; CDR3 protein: CASSKTSGQGYEQYF; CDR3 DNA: TGTGCCAGCAGCAAGACTAGCGGACAGGGCTACGAGCAGTACTTC